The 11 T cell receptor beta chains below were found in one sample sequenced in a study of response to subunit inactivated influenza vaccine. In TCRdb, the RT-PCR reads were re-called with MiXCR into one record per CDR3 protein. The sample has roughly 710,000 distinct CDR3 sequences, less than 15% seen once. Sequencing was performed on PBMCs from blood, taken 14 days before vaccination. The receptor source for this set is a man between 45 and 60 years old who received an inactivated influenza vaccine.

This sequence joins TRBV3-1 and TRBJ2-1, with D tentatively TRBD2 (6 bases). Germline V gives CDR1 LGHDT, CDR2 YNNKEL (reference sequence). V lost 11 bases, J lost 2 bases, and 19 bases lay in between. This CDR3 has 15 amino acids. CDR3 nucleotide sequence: TGTGCCGCGGGAAAAGGGGTTTTCACCTACAATGAGCAGTTCTTC. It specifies CAAGKGVFTYNEQFF.

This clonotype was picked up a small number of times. CDR3 amino acids: CASSPRAPSSGANVLTF. CDR3 in DNA: TGTGCCAGCAGCCCCCGGGCTCCAAGCTCTGGGGCCAACGTCCTGACTTTC. This rearrangement joins TRBV2 to TRBJ2-6; no clear D. Trimming cost V 6 bases and J 0 bases, with 15 bases left between them. There are 17 residues in the CDR3. Germline-derived CDR1 and CDR2 are SNHLY and FYNNEI. The full variable domain, its missing parts supplied by reference TRBV2 and TRBJ2-6, is EPEVTQTPSHQVTQMGQEVILRCVPISNHLYFYWYRQILGQKVEFLVSFYNNEISEKSEIFDDQFSVERPDGSNFTLKIRSTKLEDSAMYFCASSPRAPSSGANVLTFGAGSRLTVL.

As DNA, the CDR3 is TGCGCCAGCAGCCCCACGCGGACTAGCGGGGGGTCCTACAATGAGCAGTTCTTC. Its translation is CASSPTRTSGGSYNEQFF. This chain joins TRBV4-3 and TRBJ2-1, with 14 bases identical to TRBD2. V lost 4 bases and J lost 1; bases outside the gene matches: 6. CDR1 LGHNA and CDR2 YSLEER come from the germline V gene. The CDR3 is 18 residues long.

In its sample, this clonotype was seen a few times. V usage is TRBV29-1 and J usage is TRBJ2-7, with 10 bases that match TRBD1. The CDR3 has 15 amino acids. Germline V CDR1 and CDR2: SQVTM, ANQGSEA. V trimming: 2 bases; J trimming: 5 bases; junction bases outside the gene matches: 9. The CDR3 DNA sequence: TGCAGCGTTGAACCGCGGGACAGGGGCACTCACGAGCAGTACTTC. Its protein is CSVEPRDRGTHEQYF.

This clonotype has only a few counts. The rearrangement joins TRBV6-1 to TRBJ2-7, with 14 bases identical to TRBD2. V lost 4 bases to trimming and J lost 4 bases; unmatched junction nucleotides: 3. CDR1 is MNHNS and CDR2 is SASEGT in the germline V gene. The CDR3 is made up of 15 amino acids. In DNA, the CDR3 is TGTGCCAGCAGTGGACTAGCGGGGGGGTTATACGAGCAGTACTTC. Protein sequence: CASSGLAGGLYEQYF.

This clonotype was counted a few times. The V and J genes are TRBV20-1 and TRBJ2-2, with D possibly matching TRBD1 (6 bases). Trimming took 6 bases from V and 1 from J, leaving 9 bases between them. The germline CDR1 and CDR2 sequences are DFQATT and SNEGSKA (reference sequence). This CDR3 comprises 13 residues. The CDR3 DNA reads TGCAGTGCCGGGACAATGAACACCGGGGAGCTGTTTTTT. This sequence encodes CSAGTMNTGELFF.

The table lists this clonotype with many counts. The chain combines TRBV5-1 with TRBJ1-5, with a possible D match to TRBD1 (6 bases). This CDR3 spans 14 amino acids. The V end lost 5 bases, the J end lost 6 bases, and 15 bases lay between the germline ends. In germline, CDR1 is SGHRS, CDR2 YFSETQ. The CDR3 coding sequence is TGCGCCAGCAGTCCCGGCGAGGGGGTTCAGCCCCAGCATTTT. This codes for CASSPGEGVQPQHF.

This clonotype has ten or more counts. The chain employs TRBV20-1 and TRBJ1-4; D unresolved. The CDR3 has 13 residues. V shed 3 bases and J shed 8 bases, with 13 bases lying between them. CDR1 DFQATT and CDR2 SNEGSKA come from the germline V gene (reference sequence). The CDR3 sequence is CSASVGGGEKLFF. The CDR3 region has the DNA TGCAGTGCTAGTGTTGGTGGTGGGGAAAAACTGTTTTTT.

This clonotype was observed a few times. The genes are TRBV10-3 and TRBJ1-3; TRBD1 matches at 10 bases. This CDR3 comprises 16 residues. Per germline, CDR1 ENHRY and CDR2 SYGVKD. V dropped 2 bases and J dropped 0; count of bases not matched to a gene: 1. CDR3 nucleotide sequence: TGTGCCATCAGTGAGAGGACAGGGGGCTCTGGAAACACCATATATTTT. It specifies CAISERTGGSGNTIYF.

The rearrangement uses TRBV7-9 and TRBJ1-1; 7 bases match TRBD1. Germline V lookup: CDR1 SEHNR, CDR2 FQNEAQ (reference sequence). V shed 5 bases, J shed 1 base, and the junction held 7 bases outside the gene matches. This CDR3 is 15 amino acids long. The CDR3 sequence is CASSPWDRSNTEAFF. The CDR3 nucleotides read TGTGCCAGCAGCCCATGGGACAGATCGAACACTGAAGCTTTCTTT.

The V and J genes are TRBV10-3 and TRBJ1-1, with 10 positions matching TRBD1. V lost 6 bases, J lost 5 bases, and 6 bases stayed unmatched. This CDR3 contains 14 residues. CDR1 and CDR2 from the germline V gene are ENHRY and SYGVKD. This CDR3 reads CAIRTGTGVTEAFF. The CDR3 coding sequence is TGTGCCATCAGGACCGGGACAGGGGTAACTGAAGCTTTCTTT.